This is a list of T cell receptor beta chains from one sample in a study of T-cell memory formation after mild COVID-19. A single record per CDR3 protein comes from TCRdb applying MiXCR to the 5' RACE reads. The table has about 250,000 distinct CDR3 sequences, 15% seen once; the top ten hold around 2.2%. Sequenced input: PBMCs or a T cell subset sorted from them (not recorded which). Receptors originate from an adult woman who had mild COVID-19 (a few samples of this study predate the infection). Cell type and time point are not known. Both conserved end residues are part of each CDR3. The order of the fields is CDR3 protein, CDR3 DNA, D gene, V gene, J gene, clone size. The D gene is left open where the match is weak. A row's size may be missing; if present it is once, few, many or a size class.

CDR3 protein: CSARDHGNLLEETQYF
CDR3 DNA: TGCAGTGCTAGAGATCATGGGAACCTTCTGGAAGAGACCCAGTACTTC
D gene: -
V gene: TRBV20-1
J gene: TRBJ2-5
clone size: -

CDR3 protein: CASSSDRGLIYEQYF
CDR3 DNA: TGCGCCAGCAGCTCCGACAGGGGGCTGATCTACGAGCAGTACTTC
D gene: TRBD1
V gene: TRBV5-1
J gene: TRBJ2-7
clone size: few

CDR3 protein: CAISGRTSGSADTQYF
CDR3 DNA: TGTGCCATCAGTGGACGGACTAGCGGGAGTGCAGATACGCAGTATTTT
D gene: TRBD2
V gene: TRBV10-3
J gene: TRBJ2-3
clone size: few

CDR3 protein: CASSGAGGYEQYF
CDR3 DNA: TGTGCCAGCAGCGGAGCGGGAGGCTACGAGCAGTACTTC
D gene: TRBD2
V gene: TRBV7-9
J gene: TRBJ2-7
clone size: -

CDR3 protein: CASSLGQASTDTQYF
CDR3 DNA: TGTGCCAGCAGTCTCGGACAGGCAAGCACAGATACGCAGTATTTT
D gene: TRBD1
V gene: TRBV6-5
J gene: TRBJ2-3
clone size: -

CDR3 protein: CASSQVIGGLRTEAFF
CDR3 DNA: TGTGCCAGCAGCCAAGTTATCGGTGGACTTCGCACTGAAGCTTTCTTT
D gene: -
V gene: TRBV4-2
J gene: TRBJ1-1
clone size: many

CDR3 protein: CASSESRTGTYRYGYTF
CDR3 DNA: TGTGCCAGCAGTGAATCCCGCACAGGGACCTACCGCTATGGCTACACCTTC
D gene: -
V gene: TRBV6-1
J gene: TRBJ1-2
clone size: -

CDR3 protein: CASSAQRLSYEQYF
CDR3 DNA: TGTGCCAGCAGCGCCCAGCGCCTCTCCTACGAGCAGTACTTC
D gene: -
V gene: TRBV3-1
J gene: TRBJ2-7
clone size: few

CDR3 protein: CASSSGQAINYGYTF
CDR3 DNA: TGCGCCAGCAGCTCGGGACAGGCCATAAACTATGGCTACACCTTC
D gene: TRBD1
V gene: TRBV5-1
J gene: TRBJ1-2
clone size: -

CDR3 protein: CASSPALENTEAFF
CDR3 DNA: TGTGCCAGCTCACCGGCTCTTGAGAACACTGAAGCTTTCTTT
D gene: -
V gene: TRBV18
J gene: TRBJ1-1
clone size: few

CDR3 protein: CRADSGNSPLHF
CDR3 DNA: TGCAGGGCTGACTCCGGAAATTCACCCCTCCACTTT
D gene: -
V gene: TRBV20-1
J gene: TRBJ1-6
clone size: -

CDR3 protein: CASGTGTGASGANVLTF
CDR3 DNA: TGCGCCAGCGGTACCGGGACAGGGGCGTCTGGGGCCAACGTCCTGACTTTC
D gene: TRBD1
V gene: TRBV23-1
J gene: TRBJ2-6
clone size: -

CDR3 protein: CASSRGGPETQYF
CDR3 DNA: TGTGCCAGCTCCCGGGGGGGGCCAGAGACCCAGTACTTC
D gene: TRBD2
V gene: TRBV6-6
J gene: TRBJ2-5
clone size: few

CDR3 protein: CASSQVLLAGDNEQFF
CDR3 DNA: TGTGCCAGCAGCCAAGTTTTACTAGCGGGAGACAATGAGCAGTTCTTC
D gene: TRBD2
V gene: TRBV3-1
J gene: TRBJ2-1
clone size: few

CDR3 protein: CATSDPRTAHYEQYF
CDR3 DNA: TGTGCCACCAGTGACCCGAGGACGGCTCACTACGAGCAGTACTTC
D gene: -
V gene: TRBV24-1
J gene: TRBJ2-7
clone size: -

CDR3 protein: CASSLGDRVRGPGANVLTF
CDR3 DNA: TGTGCCAGCAGCTTAGGGGACAGGGTCAGGGGCCCTGGGGCCAACGTCCTGACTTTC
D gene: TRBD1
V gene: TRBV7-9
J gene: TRBJ2-6
clone size: -

CDR3 protein: CASSPTSGGTDTQYF
CDR3 DNA: TGTGCCAGCTCACCTACTAGCGGGGGCACAGATACGCAGTATTTT
D gene: TRBD2
V gene: TRBV18
J gene: TRBJ2-3
clone size: -

CDR3 protein: CASSLTNGAETQYF
CDR3 DNA: TGTGCTAGCAGCTTAACGAACGGCGCAGAGACCCAGTACTTC
D gene: -
V gene: TRBV7-7
J gene: TRBJ2-5
clone size: few

CDR3 protein: CASSLGTGFTDTQYF
CDR3 DNA: TGTGCCAGCAGTTTGGGGACAGGTTTCACAGATACGCAGTATTTT
D gene: TRBD1
V gene: TRBV12-3/TRBV12-4
J gene: TRBJ2-3
clone size: few

CDR3 protein: CASSLGRGPYEQYF
CDR3 DNA: TGCGCCAGCAGCCTAGGACGGGGACCCTACGAGCAGTACTTC
D gene: -
V gene: TRBV5-1
J gene: TRBJ2-7
clone size: -

CDR3 protein: CASSWGTAFEGQYF
CDR3 DNA: TGCGCCAGCAGCTGGGGGACAGCGTTTGAGGGGCAGTACTTC
D gene: TRBD1
V gene: TRBV5-1
J gene: TRBJ2-7
clone size: many

CDR3 protein: CSASVVINQPQHF
CDR3 DNA: TGCAGTGCTAGTGTCGTTATCAATCAGCCCCAGCATTTT
D gene: -
V gene: TRBV20-1
J gene: TRBJ1-5
clone size: many

CDR3 protein: CASVQGNTGELFF
CDR3 DNA: TGCGCCAGCGTACAGGGGAACACCGGGGAGCTGTTTTTT
D gene: -
V gene: TRBV5-1
J gene: TRBJ2-2
clone size: many

CDR3 protein: CATSRGGAETQYF
CDR3 DNA: TGTGCCACCTCAAGGGGGGGAGCGGAGACCCAGTACTTC
D gene: -
V gene: TRBV5-6
J gene: TRBJ2-5
clone size: -

CDR3 protein: CATDRGERNTEAFF
CDR3 DNA: TGTGCTACCGACAGGGGCGAGAGGAACACTGAAGCTTTCTTT
D gene: TRBD1
V gene: TRBV12-3/TRBV12-4
J gene: TRBJ1-1
clone size: -

CDR3 protein: CASQGSENYGYTF
CDR3 DNA: TGTGCCAGCCAGGGGAGTGAGAACTATGGCTACACCTTC
D gene: -
V gene: TRBV19
J gene: TRBJ1-2
clone size: once

CDR3 protein: CSARDASMALVTQYF
CDR3 DNA: TGCAGTGCTAGAGATGCCTCGATGGCCCTTGTGACCCAGTACTTC
D gene: -
V gene: TRBV20-1
J gene: TRBJ2-5
clone size: few

CDR3 protein: CASSIGGVITDTQYF
CDR3 DNA: TGTGCCAGTAGTATAGGCGGGGTGATCACAGATACGCAGTATTTT
D gene: -
V gene: TRBV19
J gene: TRBJ2-3
clone size: few

CDR3 protein: CASSPRGQSQPQHF
CDR3 DNA: TGTGCCAGCAGCCCTAGGGGACAGTCACAGCCCCAGCATTTT
D gene: TRBD1
V gene: TRBV7-9
J gene: TRBJ1-5
clone size: -

CDR3 protein: CASSLKGAGSPLHF
CDR3 DNA: TGTGCCAGCAGCTTGAAGGGGGCAGGTTCACCCCTCCACTTT
D gene: TRBD1
V gene: TRBV13
J gene: TRBJ1-6
clone size: -

CDR3 protein: CASSVNGDGATEAFF
CDR3 DNA: TGTGCCAGCAGCGTCAATGGGGATGGGGCGACTGAAGCTTTCTTT
D gene: -
V gene: TRBV7-2
J gene: TRBJ1-1
clone size: -

CDR3 protein: CASSLGGQAYEQYF
CDR3 DNA: TGTGCCAGCAGCCTGGGGGGACAGGCCTACGAGCAGTACTTC
D gene: TRBD1
V gene: TRBV7-3
J gene: TRBJ2-7
clone size: many

CDR3 protein: CATSRVSSYEQYF
CDR3 DNA: TGTGCCACCAGCAGAGTGAGCTCCTACGAGCAGTACTTC
D gene: -
V gene: TRBV15
J gene: TRBJ2-7
clone size: few

CDR3 protein: CASSFAWGQGSGYTF
CDR3 DNA: TGTGCCAGCAGCTTCGCTTGGGGCCAGGGCTCTGGCTACACCTTC
D gene: -
V gene: TRBV5-5
J gene: TRBJ1-2
clone size: few

CDR3 protein: CASSDSRAEFSYEQYF
CDR3 DNA: TGTGCCAGCAGCGATTCTCGGGCAGAGTTCTCCTACGAGCAGTACTTC
D gene: -
V gene: TRBV7-8
J gene: TRBJ2-7
clone size: -

CDR3 protein: CASRDNLAGEYNEQFF
CDR3 DNA: TGTGCCAGCAGGGACAACCTAGCGGGAGAATACAATGAGCAGTTCTTC
D gene: TRBD2
V gene: TRBV2
J gene: TRBJ2-1
clone size: once

CDR3 protein: CASTRGRSLVEQFF
CDR3 DNA: TGTGCCAGCACCCGGGGGAGATCTCTCGTTGAGCAGTTCTTC
D gene: -
V gene: TRBV11-2
J gene: TRBJ2-1
clone size: -

CDR3 protein: CASSTGGDYNEQFF
CDR3 DNA: TGTGCCAGCAGTACGGGTGGGGATTACAATGAGCAGTTCTTC
D gene: -
V gene: TRBV6-5
J gene: TRBJ2-1
clone size: few

CDR3 protein: CASSFPGLDTQYF
CDR3 DNA: TGTGCCAGCAGCTTCCCTGGCCTAGATACGCAGTATTTT
D gene: -
V gene: TRBV11-1
J gene: TRBJ2-3
clone size: -

CDR3 protein: CASSGPAGELFF
CDR3 DNA: TGTGCCAGCTCAGGCCCCGCCGGGGAGCTGTTTTTT
D gene: -
V gene: TRBV18
J gene: TRBJ2-2
clone size: few

CDR3 protein: CSAVSPTGHNEQFF
CDR3 DNA: TGCAGTGCTGTTAGCCCGACAGGTCACAATGAGCAGTTCTTC
D gene: -
V gene: TRBV20-1
J gene: TRBJ2-1
clone size: few

CDR3 protein: CASSLLKEGSEQYF
CDR3 DNA: TGCGCCAGCAGCCTACTAAAAGAGGGAAGCGAGCAGTACTTC
D gene: -
V gene: TRBV5-1
J gene: TRBJ2-7
clone size: many

CDR3 protein: CSVENSAEQYF
CDR3 DNA: TGCAGCGTTGAAAACAGCGCCGAGCAGTACTTC
D gene: -
V gene: TRBV29-1
J gene: TRBJ2-7
clone size: -

CDR3 protein: CASSLGTGAYNEQFF
CDR3 DNA: TGCGCCAGCAGCTTGGGGACAGGGGCCTACAATGAGCAGTTCTTC
D gene: TRBD1
V gene: TRBV5-1
J gene: TRBJ2-1
clone size: many

CDR3 protein: CASSQVKGVRGRTEAFF
CDR3 DNA: TGCGCCAGCAGCCAAGTGAAGGGTGTAAGGGGGAGAACTGAAGCTTTCTTT
D gene: -
V gene: TRBV4-1
J gene: TRBJ1-1
clone size: -

CDR3 protein: CAREERDRSSYEQYF
CDR3 DNA: TGTGCCAGAGAGGAGAGGGACCGGAGCTCCTACGAGCAGTACTTC
D gene: -
V gene: TRBV2
J gene: TRBJ2-7
clone size: -

CDR3 protein: CASGDQTHEQYF
CDR3 DNA: TGTGCCAGCGGGGACCAAACCCACGAGCAGTACTTC
D gene: -
V gene: TRBV6-6
J gene: TRBJ2-7
clone size: many

CDR3 protein: CASSPGPDTQYF
CDR3 DNA: TGTGCCAGCAGCCCAGGGCCAGATACGCAGTATTTT
D gene: -
V gene: TRBV7-2
J gene: TRBJ2-3
clone size: few